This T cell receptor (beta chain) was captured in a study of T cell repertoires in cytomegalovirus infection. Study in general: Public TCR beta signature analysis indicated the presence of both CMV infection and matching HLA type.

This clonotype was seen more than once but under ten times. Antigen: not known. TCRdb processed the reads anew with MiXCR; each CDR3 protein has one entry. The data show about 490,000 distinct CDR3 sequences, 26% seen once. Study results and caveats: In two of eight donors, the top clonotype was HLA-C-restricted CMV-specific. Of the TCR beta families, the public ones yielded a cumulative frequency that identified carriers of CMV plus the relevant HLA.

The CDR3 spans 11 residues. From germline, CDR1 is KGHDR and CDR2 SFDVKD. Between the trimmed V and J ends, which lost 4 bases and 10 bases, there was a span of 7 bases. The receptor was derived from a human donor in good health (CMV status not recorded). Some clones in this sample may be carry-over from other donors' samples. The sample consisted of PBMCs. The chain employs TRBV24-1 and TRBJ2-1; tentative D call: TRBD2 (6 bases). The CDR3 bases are TGTGCCACCAGTGACCTAGCGGAGCAGTTCTTC. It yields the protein CATSDLAEQFF.